The clone carrying this T cell receptor (beta chain) was seen once. Assay: immunoSEQ multiplex PCR; the TCRdb copy retains only in-frame clones and omits some. The top ten hold 0.36% of the sample, which has 2 million to 2.5 million clones, over 85% seen once. The data originate from a study of shared clonotypes between healthy human individuals. V was pared by 3 bases and J by 0 bases, with 15 bases between. Looked up from germline, CDR1 is MDHEN and CDR2 is SYDVKM. The CDR3 runs 18 residues. This rearrangement joins TRBV28 to TRBJ2-6; D may be TRBD1 or TRBD2 (5 bases each). The sequence derives from a man between 18 and 29 years old in good health. Some clones in this sample may be carry-over from other donors' samples. The sequenced sample consisted of naive CD4+ T cells from PBMCs. The sample's subset: CD45RA+ positively selected. The CDR3 spells CASSFFGTGYSGANVLTF. CDR3 nucleotides: TGTGCCAGCAGTTTTTTCGGGACCGGGTACTCTGGGGCCAACGTCCTGACTTTC.